This T cell receptor (beta chain) was captured in a study of cytomegalovirus exposure and HLA in healthy donors. Findings of the study overall: The Asian-associated ancestry cluster reportedly had fewer N-insertions than the 666-donor mean in a later analysis. Researchers had no immune exposure information except CMV serostatus available.

The CDR3 is made up of 13 amino acids. The germline CDR1 and CDR2 sequences are SSHAT and FNYEAQ (reference sequence). On this clone: Its antigen is unidentified. An end of the junction does not agree with germline; a read error may underlie this.

This PCR relied on a set of 60 Vbeta primers and 13 Jbeta primers. TCRdb's copy holds only in-frame clones and misses some; the assay was immunoSEQ multiplex PCR. The sample yields about 140,000 clones, approximately 79% seen once. The chain uses TRBV7-7 and TRBJ1-2; 8 bases map to TRBD1. Sequences were obtained from PBMCs. The TCR originated in a woman aged 50 to 60 in good health and CMV-seropositive. The CDR3 nucleotides are TGTGCTAGCAGCCGGACAGGGAGATATGGCTACACCTTC. Translated, it gives CASSRTGRYGYTF.